This record covers a single T cell receptor (beta chain). It lacks a known antigen. The record has no base qualities; no much larger clone is one base away. This entry is derived from a study of control samples from healthy donors and cancer patients (dated by TCRdb to the early 2020s). The germline V gene specifies SGHTA as CDR1 and FQGNSA as CDR2. The CDR3 sequence holds 14 residues, the cysteine and phenylalanine included. Solely the CDR3 DNA is kept, with 42 bases framed from the first base. The V end loses 3 bases and the J end loses 2 bases, and a stretch of 11 bases separates them. Receptors were amplified or captured by the immunoSEQ multiplex PCR assay. TCRdb's version of the immuneACCESS table is confined to in-frame rearrangements and falls short of the full clone set. An unresolved V gene accounts for under half of the shortfall where checked; the remainder is of unknown origin. The sample has about 120,000 clones on record, 75% to 90% of them singletons. The ten largest clonotypes hold 1.1% of the sample.

Specimen: PBMCs. The chain is made from TRBV7-2 and TRBJ2-7; the D call is possibly TRBD1 or TRBD2, each sharing 5 bases. The receptor was derived from a woman aged 45-65 years with colorectal cancer. At the DNA level, the sequence is TGTGCCAGCAGCTTCACCGGGGCGGCCTACGAGCAGTACTTC. The resulting protein is CASSFTGAAYEQYF.